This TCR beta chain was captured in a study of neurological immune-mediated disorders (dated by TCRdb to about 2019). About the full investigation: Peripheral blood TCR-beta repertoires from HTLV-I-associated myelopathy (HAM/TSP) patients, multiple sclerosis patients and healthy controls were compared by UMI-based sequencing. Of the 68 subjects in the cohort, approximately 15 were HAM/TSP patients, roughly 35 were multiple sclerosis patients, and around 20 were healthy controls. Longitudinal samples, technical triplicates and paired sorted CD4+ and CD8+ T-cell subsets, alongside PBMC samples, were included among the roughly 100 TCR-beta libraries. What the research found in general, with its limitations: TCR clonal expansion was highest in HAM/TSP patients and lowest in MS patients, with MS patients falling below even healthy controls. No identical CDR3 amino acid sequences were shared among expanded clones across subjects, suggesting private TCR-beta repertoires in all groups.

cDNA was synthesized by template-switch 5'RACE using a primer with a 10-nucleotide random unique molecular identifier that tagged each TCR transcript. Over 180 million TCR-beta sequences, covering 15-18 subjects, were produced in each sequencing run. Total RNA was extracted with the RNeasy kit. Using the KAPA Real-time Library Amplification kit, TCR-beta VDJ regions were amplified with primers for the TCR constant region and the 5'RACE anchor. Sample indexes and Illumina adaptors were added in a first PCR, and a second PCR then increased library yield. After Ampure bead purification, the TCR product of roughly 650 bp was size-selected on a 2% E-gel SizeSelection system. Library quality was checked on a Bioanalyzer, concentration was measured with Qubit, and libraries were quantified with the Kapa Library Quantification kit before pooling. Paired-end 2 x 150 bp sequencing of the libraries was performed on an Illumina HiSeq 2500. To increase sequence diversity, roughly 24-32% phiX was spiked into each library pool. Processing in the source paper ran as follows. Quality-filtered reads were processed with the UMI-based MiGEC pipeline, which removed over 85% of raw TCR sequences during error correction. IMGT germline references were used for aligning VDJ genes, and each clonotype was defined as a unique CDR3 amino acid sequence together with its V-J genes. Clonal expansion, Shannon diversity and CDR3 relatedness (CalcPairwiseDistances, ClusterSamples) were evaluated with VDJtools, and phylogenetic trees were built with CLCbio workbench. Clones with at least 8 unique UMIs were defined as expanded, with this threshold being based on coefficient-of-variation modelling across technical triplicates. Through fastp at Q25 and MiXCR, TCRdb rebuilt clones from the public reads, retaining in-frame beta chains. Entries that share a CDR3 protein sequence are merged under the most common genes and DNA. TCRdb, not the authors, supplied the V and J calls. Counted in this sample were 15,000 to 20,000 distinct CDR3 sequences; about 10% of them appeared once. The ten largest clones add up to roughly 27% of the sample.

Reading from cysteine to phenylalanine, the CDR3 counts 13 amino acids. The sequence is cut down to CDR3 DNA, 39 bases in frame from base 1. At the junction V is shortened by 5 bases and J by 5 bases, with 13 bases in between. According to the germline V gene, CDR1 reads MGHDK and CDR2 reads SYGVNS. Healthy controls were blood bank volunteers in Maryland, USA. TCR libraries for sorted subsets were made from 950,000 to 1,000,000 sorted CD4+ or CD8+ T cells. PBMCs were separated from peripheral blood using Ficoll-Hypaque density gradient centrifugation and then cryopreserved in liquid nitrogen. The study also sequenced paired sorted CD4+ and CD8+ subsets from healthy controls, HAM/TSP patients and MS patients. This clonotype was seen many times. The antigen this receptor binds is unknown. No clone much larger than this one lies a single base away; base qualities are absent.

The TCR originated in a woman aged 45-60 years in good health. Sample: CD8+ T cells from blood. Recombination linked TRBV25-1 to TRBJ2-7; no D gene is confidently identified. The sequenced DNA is TGTGCCAGCAGTCCCCCGGGCAGCAACGAGCAGTACTTC. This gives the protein CASSPPGSNEQYF.